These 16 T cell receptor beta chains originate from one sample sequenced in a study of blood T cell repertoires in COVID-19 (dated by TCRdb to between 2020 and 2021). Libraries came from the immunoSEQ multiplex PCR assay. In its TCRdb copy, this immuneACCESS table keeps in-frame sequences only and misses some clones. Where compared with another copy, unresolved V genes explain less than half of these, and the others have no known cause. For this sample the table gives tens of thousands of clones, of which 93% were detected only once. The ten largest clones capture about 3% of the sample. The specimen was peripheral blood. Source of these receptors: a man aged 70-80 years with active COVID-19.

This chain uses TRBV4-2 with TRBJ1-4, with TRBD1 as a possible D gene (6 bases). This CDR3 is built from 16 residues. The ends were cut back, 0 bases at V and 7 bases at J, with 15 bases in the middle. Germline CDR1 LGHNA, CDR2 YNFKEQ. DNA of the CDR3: TGTGCCAGCAGCCAAGAATTCCTCAGGGGCGGTGAAAAACTGTTTTTT. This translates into CASSQEFLRGGEKLFF.

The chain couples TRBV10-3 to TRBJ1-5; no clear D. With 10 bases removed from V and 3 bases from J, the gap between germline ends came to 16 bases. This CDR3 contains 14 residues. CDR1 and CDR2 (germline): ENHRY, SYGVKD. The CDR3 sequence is CATGEGIYNQPQHF. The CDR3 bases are TGTGCCACCGGGGAAGGAATTTACAATCAGCCCCAGCATTTT.

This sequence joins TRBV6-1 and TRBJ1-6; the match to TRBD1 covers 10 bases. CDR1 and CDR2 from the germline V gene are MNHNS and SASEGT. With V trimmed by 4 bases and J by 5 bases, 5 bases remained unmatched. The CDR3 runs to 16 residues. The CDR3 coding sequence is TGTGCCAGCAGTGCTGGGACAGGGGTAAATAATTCACCCCTCCACTTT. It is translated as CASSAGTGVNNSPLHF.

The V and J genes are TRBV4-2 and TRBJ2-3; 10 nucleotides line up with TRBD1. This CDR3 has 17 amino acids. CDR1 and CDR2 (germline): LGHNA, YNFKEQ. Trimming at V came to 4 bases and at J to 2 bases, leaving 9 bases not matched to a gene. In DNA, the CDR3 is TGTGCCAGCAGCCTTTCGGGACAGGGGACCTACACAGATACGCAGTATTTT. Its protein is CASSLSGQGTYTDTQYF.

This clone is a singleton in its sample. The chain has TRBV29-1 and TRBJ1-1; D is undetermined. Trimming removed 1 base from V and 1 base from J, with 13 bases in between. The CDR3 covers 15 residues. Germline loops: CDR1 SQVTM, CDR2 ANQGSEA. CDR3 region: CSVEVGGLGNTEAFF. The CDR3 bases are TGCAGCGTTGAAGTGGGAGGGCTAGGGAACACTGAAGCTTTCTTT.

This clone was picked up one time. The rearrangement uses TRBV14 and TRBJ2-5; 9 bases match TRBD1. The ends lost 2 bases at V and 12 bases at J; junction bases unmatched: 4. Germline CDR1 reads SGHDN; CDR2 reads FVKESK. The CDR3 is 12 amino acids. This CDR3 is CASSQSGDREYF. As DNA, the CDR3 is TGTGCCAGCAGCCAATCTGGGGACAGGGAGTACTTC. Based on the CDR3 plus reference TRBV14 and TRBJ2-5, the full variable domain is EAGVTQFPSHSVIEKGQTVTLRCDPISGHDNLYWYRRVMGKEIKFLLHFVKESKQDESGMPNNRFLAERTGGTYSTLKVQPAELEDSGVYFCASSQSGDREYFGPGTRLLVL.

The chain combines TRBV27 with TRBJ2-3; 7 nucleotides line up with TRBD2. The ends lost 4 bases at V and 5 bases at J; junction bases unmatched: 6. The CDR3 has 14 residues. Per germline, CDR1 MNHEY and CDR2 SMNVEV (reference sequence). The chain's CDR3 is CASSSLGLGDTQYF. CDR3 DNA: TGTGCCAGCAGTTCCCTAGGACTAGGAGATACGCAGTATTTT.

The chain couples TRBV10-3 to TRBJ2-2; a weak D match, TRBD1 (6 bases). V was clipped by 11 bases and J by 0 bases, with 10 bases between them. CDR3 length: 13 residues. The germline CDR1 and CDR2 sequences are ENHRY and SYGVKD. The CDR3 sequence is CAARTANTGELFF. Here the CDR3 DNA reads TGTGCCGCCAGGACAGCGAACACCGGGGAGCTGTTTTTT.

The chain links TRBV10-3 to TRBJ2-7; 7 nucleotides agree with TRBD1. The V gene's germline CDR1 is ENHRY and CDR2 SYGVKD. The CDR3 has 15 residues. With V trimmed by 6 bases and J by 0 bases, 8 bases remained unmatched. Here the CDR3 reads CAIRRSGTDSYEQYF. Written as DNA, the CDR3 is TGTGCCATCAGAAGATCCGGGACAGACTCCTACGAGCAGTACTTC.

The CDR3, as DNA: TGTGCCAGCAGCTCCGGGACTAGCGGGGGGAATACGCAGTATTTT. This codes for CASSSGTSGGNTQYF. The rearrangement links TRBV6-5 to TRBJ2-3, with 15 bases fitting TRBD2. The junction had 5 bases not matched to a gene; V was cut back by 6 bases and J by 7 bases. The germline gives CDR1 MNHEY, CDR2 SVGAGI. This CDR3 contains 15 residues.

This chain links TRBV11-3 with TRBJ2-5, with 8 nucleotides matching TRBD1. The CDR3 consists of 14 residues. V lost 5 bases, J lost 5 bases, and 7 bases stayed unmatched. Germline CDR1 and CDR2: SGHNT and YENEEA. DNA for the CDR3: TGTGCCAGCAGCCCCAGGACAGGGTTTGAGACCCAGTACTTC. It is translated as CASSPRTGFETQYF.

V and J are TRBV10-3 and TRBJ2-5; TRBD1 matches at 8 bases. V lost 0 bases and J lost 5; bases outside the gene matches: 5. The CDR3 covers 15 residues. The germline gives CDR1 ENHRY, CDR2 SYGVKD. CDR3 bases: TGTGCCATCAGTGAGTCGGGACAGGCACTTGAGACCCAGTACTTC. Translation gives CAISESGQALETQYF.

CDR3 in DNA: TGTGCCAGCAGCCAAGTAACTAGCGGGGGGGCTTGGTTCTTC. It yields the protein CASSQVTSGGAWFF. V usage is TRBV14 and J usage is TRBJ2-1; TRBD2 agrees at 13 bases. Germline CDR1 and CDR2: SGHDN and FVKESK. CDR3 size: 14 residues. V dropped 1 base and J dropped 15; count of bases not matched to a gene: 6.

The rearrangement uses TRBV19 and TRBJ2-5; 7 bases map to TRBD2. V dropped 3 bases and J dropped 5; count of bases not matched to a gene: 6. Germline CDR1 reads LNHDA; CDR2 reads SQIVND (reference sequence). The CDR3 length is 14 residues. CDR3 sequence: CASSMGGSQETQYF. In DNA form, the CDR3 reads TGTGCCAGTAGTATGGGGGGGAGTCAGGAGACCCAGTACTTC.

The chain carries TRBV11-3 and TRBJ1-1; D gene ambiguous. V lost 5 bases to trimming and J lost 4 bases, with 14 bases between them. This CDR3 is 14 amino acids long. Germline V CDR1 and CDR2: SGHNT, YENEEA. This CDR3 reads CASSPLTGSTEAFF. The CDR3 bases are TGTGCCAGCAGCCCGCTGACCGGGAGCACTGAAGCTTTCTTT.

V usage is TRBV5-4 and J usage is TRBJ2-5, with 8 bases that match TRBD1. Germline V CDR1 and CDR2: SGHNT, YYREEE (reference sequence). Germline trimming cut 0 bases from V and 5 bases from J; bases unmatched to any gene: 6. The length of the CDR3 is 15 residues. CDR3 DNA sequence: TGTGCCAGCAGCTTGGGGCAGGGGGCCTGGGAGACCCAGTACTTC. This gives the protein CASSLGQGAWETQYF.